Listed here are 13 T cell receptor beta chains from one sample, sequenced in a study of blood T cell repertoires in COVID-19. Generated by immunoSEQ multiplex PCR, the TCRdb table keeps only in-frame clones and is missing some. The table has about 130,000 clones, about 85% seen once. Sequencing was done on a sample of peripheral blood. These receptors originate from a woman aged 80 or older with acute or convalescent COVID-19.

The chain links TRBV6-5 to TRBJ1-6; no clear D gene. This CDR3 is 13 amino acids long. The germline gives CDR1 MNHEY, CDR2 SVGAGI. V dropped 6 bases and J dropped 0 bases, with 3 bases sitting between them. The CDR3, as DNA: TGTGCCAGCAGCCTCTCCTATAATTCACCCCTCCACTTT. Its protein is CASSLSYNSPLHF.

This chain links TRBV7-2 with TRBJ1-2; D is undetermined. The CDR3 runs to 15 residues. Germline V gives CDR1 SGHTA, CDR2 FQGNSA. V was trimmed by 3 bases and J by 6 bases, leaving 17 bases between them. CDR3 DNA: TGTGCCAGCAGCTTCCCACCAGAAGAAATACATGGCTACACCTTC. Protein product: CASSFPPEEIHGYTF.

The CDR3 spells CASSSTSGGLNEQFF. As DNA, the CDR3 is TGCGCCAGCAGCTCGACTAGCGGGGGGCTCAATGAGCAGTTCTTC. This rearrangement joins TRBV5-1 to TRBJ2-1, with TRBD2 matching 13 bases. Germline CDR1 reads SGHRS; CDR2 reads YFSETQ. V lost 3 bases, J lost 6 bases, and 3 bases stayed unmatched. The CDR3 has 15 residues.

This clone has only a few counts. This sequence joins TRBV19 and TRBJ1-4; TRBD1 matches at 8 bases. Losses at the gene ends were 5 bases for V and 8 bases for J; bases not matched to a gene: 10. From germline, CDR1 is LNHDA and CDR2 SQIVND (reference sequence). The CDR3 has 15 amino acids. The CDR3 is CASSSRQGTREKLFF. CDR3 in DNA: TGTGCCAGTAGTTCCCGACAGGGGACTCGGGAAAAACTGTTTTTT.

This chain connects TRBV10-3 to TRBJ2-1, with 7 bases aligning to TRBD2. The length of the CDR3 is 15 residues. The junction had 2 bases not matched to a gene; V was cut back by 3 bases and J by 0 bases. Germline CDR1 reads ENHRY; CDR2 reads SYGVKD. As DNA, the CDR3 is TGTGCCATCAGTGAAAGGACTAGCTCCTACAATGAGCAGTTCTTC. This codes for CAISERTSSYNEQFF.

This chain joins TRBV5-1 and TRBJ2-1; D gene unclear. Germline assignment: CDR1 SGHRS and CDR2 YFSETQ. V shed 0 bases and J shed 2 bases, with 6 bases lying between them. This CDR3 is built from 14 residues. DNA for the CDR3: TGCGCCAGCAGCTTGGGATCGGCCTACAATGAGCAGTTCTTC. Translating gives CASSLGSAYNEQFF.

The rearrangement uses TRBV5-1 and TRBJ1-6; tentative D call: TRBD1 (5 bases). Germline V gene data show CDR1 as SGHRS and CDR2 as YFSETQ. The CDR3 has 19 amino acids. Trimming pared 4 bases from V and 0 bases from J, leaving 20 bases between. CDR3 nucleotide sequence: TGCGCCAGCAGCCCCGGGACTTCCTCTGGGAGCTCCTATAATTCACCCCTCCACTTT. Protein: CASSPGTSSGSSYNSPLHF. The full variable domain, in which reference TRBV5-1 and TRBJ1-6 provide the parts outside the CDR3, is KAGVTQTPRYLIKTRGQQVTLSCSPISGHRSVSWYQQTPGQGLQFLFEYFSETQRNKGNFPGRFSGRQFSNSRSEMNVSTLELGDSALYLCASSPGTSSGSSYNSPLHFGNGTRLTVT.

A single count supports this clone. CDR3 protein: CASSLAGVSYEQYF. The DNA of the CDR3 is TGCGCCAGCAGCTTGGCCGGGGTCTCCTACGAGCAGTACTTC. The chain is built from TRBV5-1 and TRBJ2-7; D perhaps matches TRBD2 (5 bases). In germline, CDR1 is SGHRS, CDR2 YFSETQ. This CDR3 spans 14 amino acids. V gave up 0 bases and J gave up 0 bases, with 7 bases separating them.

This clone was observed a handful of times. V is TRBV4-2 and J is TRBJ1-2; 9 positions match TRBD1. The V gene end was trimmed by 4 bases and the J gene end by 8 bases; junction bases not matched to a gene: 2. The CDR3 spans 12 residues. Looked up from germline, CDR1 is LGHNA and CDR2 is YNFKEQ. CDR3 protein: CASSRGQGGYTF. DNA of the CDR3: TGTGCCAGCAGCCGGGGACAGGGCGGCTACACCTTC.

The chain combines TRBV7-2 with TRBJ1-2, with TRBD1 as a possible D gene (5 bases). CDR1 is SGHTA, CDR2 FQGNSA, per germline. There are 13 residues in the CDR3. The germline V and J ends were trimmed by 0 bases and 6 bases, with 8 bases remaining between them. The CDR3 nucleotides read TGTGCCAGCAGCTTAGCGGCGGGGGATGGCTACACCTTC. Translated: CASSLAAGDGYTF.

This clone was counted only a few times. The chain couples TRBV2 to TRBJ1-3; no clear D. This CDR3 is 13 amino acids long. Trimming removed 10 bases from V and 2 bases from J, with 12 bases in between. In germline, CDR1 is SNHLY, CDR2 FYNNEI. Here the CDR3 DNA reads TGTGCCAAGAGGGCGGCGGCTGGAAACACCATATATTTT. Its translation: CAKRAAAGNTIYF.

As to this clone: The junction differs from germline at one of its ends, possibly a read error. This chain joins TRBV28 and TRBJ1-4; perhaps TRBD1 as D (6 bases). The CDR3 has 14 residues. Looked up from germline, CDR1 is MDHEN and CDR2 is SYDVKM. In nucleotides, the CDR3 is TGTGTCAGCAGTTTGGTACAGGGTGGCGAAAAACTGTTTTTT. This encodes CVSSLVQGGEKLFF.

This clone showed up just once. J is TRBJ2-7 and V is TRBV12-2; the tabulated D call, TRBD1, remains unverified against the DNA. TRBV12-2 is recorded as a pseudogene. The CDR3 sequence is 16 residues long. The CDR3 DNA is TGTGCAAGTCGTTATCTGGACAGGCAATTAGCCTACGAGCAGTACTTC. The encoded protein is CASRYLDRQLAYEQYF.